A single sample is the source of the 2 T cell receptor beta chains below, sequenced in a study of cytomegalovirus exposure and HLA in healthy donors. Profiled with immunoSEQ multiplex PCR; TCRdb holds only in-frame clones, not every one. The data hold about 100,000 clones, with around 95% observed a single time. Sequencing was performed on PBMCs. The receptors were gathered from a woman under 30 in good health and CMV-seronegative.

The CDR3 region is CASRGTGSNGYTF. The CDR3 bases are TGCGCCAGCAGAGGCACAGGATCCAATGGCTACACCTTC. The V gene is TRBV10-1, the J gene TRBJ1-2; perhaps TRBD1 as D (5 bases). V lost 6 bases to trimming and J lost 6 bases, with 14 bases between them. The CDR3 sequence is 13 residues long. Germline values: CDR1 WNHNN, CDR2 SYGVQD (reference sequence).

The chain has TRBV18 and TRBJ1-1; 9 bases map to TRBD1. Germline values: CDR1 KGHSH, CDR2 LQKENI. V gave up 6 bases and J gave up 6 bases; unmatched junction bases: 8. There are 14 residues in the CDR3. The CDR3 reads CASSPGQGRAEAFF. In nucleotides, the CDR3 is TGTGCCAGCTCCCCGGGACAGGGTCGGGCTGAAGCTTTCTTT.